This T cell receptor (beta chain) was identified during a study of blood T cell repertoires in COVID-19. Study summary: The samples span acute and convalescent COVID-19 from the United States, Italy and Spain. T cells, B-cell-depleted T cells, or PBMCs supplied cDNA or gDNA.

Authors' methods: Reference gene primer amplification yielded estimated nucleated cell counts. Produced via immunoSEQ multiplex PCR; TCRdb's table is partial and in-frame only. The D gene and trimming were derived from the DNA, and the V and J assignments and clone size from that table. The sample has about 74,000 clones, about 80% seen once. Germline trimming cut 4 bases from V and 0 bases from J; bases unmatched to any gene: 10. Germline V gene data show CDR1 as SGHTS and CDR2 as YDEGEE. CDR3 length: 18 residues. This receptor was obtained from a human donor in a cohort sampled during active COVID-19. Sequencing was done on a sample of peripheral blood. V is TRBV5-8 and J is TRBJ2-1, with 10 bases aligning to TRBD2. The CDR3 reads CASSLGLADAYSYNEQFF. In DNA, the CDR3 is TGTGCCAGCAGCCTAGGACTAGCGGACGCCTACTCCTACAATGAGCAGTTCTTC.